These 26 T cell receptor beta chains were sequenced from one sample in a study of cytomegalovirus exposure and HLA in healthy donors. Both 60 Vbeta primers and 13 Jbeta primers went into the PCR. Clones were read by immunoSEQ multiplex PCR, and TCRdb kept only the in-frame ones, dropping some. The table lists about 160,000 clones, less than 80% of them singletons. Input material: PBMCs. These receptors came from a middle-aged man in good health and CMV-seronegative.

The chain uses TRBV29-1 and TRBJ2-1; D is unresolved. Trimming removed 4 bases from V and 9 bases from J, with 10 bases in between. The germline V gene has CDR1 SQVTM and CDR2 ANQGSEA. CDR3 length: 11 residues. CDR3 loop: CSVATGREQFF. The CDR3 DNA reads as TGCAGCGTTGCAACGGGTCGTGAGCAGTTCTTC.

This rearrangement joins TRBV7-2 to TRBJ2-7, with D perhaps TRBD2 (5 bases). CDR1 is SGHTA, CDR2 FQGNSA, per germline. CDR3 length equals 15 residues. V dropped 3 bases and J dropped 4 bases, with 16 bases sitting between them. The CDR3 loop reads CASSFAGISDYEQYF. CDR3 DNA sequence: TGTGCCAGCAGCTTCGCCGGGATTTCCGATTACGAGCAGTACTTC.

The chain links TRBV5-1 to TRBJ2-1, with 8 bases matching TRBD2. From germline, CDR1 is SGHRS and CDR2 YFSETQ. J gave up 7 bases and V 2 bases, and 17 bases lay outside the gene matches. The CDR3 totals 18 residues. The CDR3 DNA sequence: TGCGCCAGCAGCTTTTTCCCTTCCAGCGGGAGCCCCGGTAATGAGCAGTTCTTC. Residues: CASSFFPSSGSPGNEQFF.

The V call is TRBV6-1, the J call TRBJ1-3, with D hard to call. CDR3 length equals 12 residues. CDR1 is MNHNS and CDR2 is SASEGT in the germline V gene. Deletions cut 1 base from V and 4 bases from J, with 2 bases between. CDR3 sequence: CASSEVGNTIYF. The CDR3 coding sequence is TGTGCCAGCAGTGAAGTAGGAAACACCATATATTTT.

This chain joins TRBV29-1 and TRBJ2-2; 7 bases map to TRBD2. With 5 bases clipped from V and 7 bases from J, the junction kept 10 bases outside the gene matches. Germline V gene sequence: CDR1 SQVTM, CDR2 ANQGSEA. This CDR3 has 14 amino acids. The CDR3 reads CSVHQRERGGELFF. CDR3 nucleotide sequence: TGCAGCGTTCATCAGCGGGAAAGGGGCGGGGAGCTGTTTTTT.

This clone was counted once. The CDR3 DNA follows: TGTGCCAGCGGCCCAGGGGACAGCTCTGGAAACACCATATATTTT. Amino acid sequence: CASGPGDSSGNTIYF. The chain has TRBV7-6 and TRBJ1-3; 7 nucleotides align to TRBD1. V was clipped by 8 bases and J by 0 bases; unmatched bases: 7. CDR1 and CDR2 from the germline V gene are SGHVS and FNYEAQ. The CDR3 sequence is 15 residues long.

The chain joins TRBV6-5 to TRBJ2-5, with TRBD2 matching over 10 bases. There are 13 residues in the CDR3. J was trimmed by 4 bases and V by 7 bases; bases with no gene match: 3. Germline V CDR1 and CDR2: MNHEY, SVGAGI. The CDR3 loop reads CASTPSGRETQYF. The DNA of the CDR3 is TGTGCCAGCACCCCTAGCGGGAGAGAGACCCAGTACTTC.

This clone was seen only a few times. The chain carries TRBV7-2 and TRBJ2-1; 12 bases are shared with TRBD1. Germline-derived CDR1 and CDR2 are SGHTA and FQGNSA. This CDR3 has 15 amino acids. V lost 0 bases, J lost 10 bases, and 4 bases stayed unmatched. Here the CDR3 DNA reads TGTGCCAGCAGCTTAGCGGGACAGGGGGCATGGGAGCAGTTCTTC. This encodes CASSLAGQGAWEQFF.

The sample holds one count of this clone. CDR3 residues: CASSQDVGGLAGGLRNEQFF. For the CDR3, the DNA is TGCGCCAGCAGCCAAGACGTCGGAGGACTAGCGGGAGGGTTGCGGAATGAGCAGTTCTTC. V and J are TRBV4-1 and TRBJ2-1; 15 nucleotides agree with TRBD2. Germline lookup yields CDR1 MGHRA and CDR2 YSYEKL. This CDR3 spans 20 amino acids. V dropped 0 bases and J dropped 7; count of bases not matched to a gene: 13.

This clone was counted a single time. The chain employs TRBV11-2 and TRBJ2-7, with 9 bases that match TRBD1. V lost 2 bases, J lost 3 bases, and 8 bases stayed unmatched. The CDR3 has 16 residues. Germline assignment: CDR1 SGHAT and CDR2 FQNNGV. The DNA of the CDR3 is TGTGCCAGCAGCTTATCAGGATCGACAGGGGGCTACGAGCAGTACTTC. Translated, it gives CASSLSGSTGGYEQYF.

V gene TRBV27 combines with J gene TRBJ1-1; maybe TRBD1 (6 bases). CDR3 length: 16 amino acids. V was shortened by 7 bases and J by 2 bases, with 20 bases between the two germline ends. Germline V gives CDR1 MNHEY, CDR2 SMNVEV (reference sequence). The CDR3 is CASTPLGAGENTEAFF. The CDR3 nucleotides are TGTGCCAGCACCCCGCTAGGTGCAGGGGAAAACACTGAAGCTTTCTTT.

The rearrangement links TRBV5-1 to TRBJ2-7, with D perhaps matching TRBD1 (5 bases). CDR1 SGHRS and CDR2 YFSETQ come from the germline V gene. The CDR3 totals 14 residues. The germline V and J ends were trimmed by 0 bases and 7 bases, with 14 bases remaining between them. CDR3 DNA: TGCGCCAGCAGCTTGGCCTTAGGGGCTCGGGAGCAGTACTTC. Its translation: CASSLALGAREQYF.

This sequence joins TRBV5-1 and TRBJ2-1; 8 nucleotides align to TRBD2. The CDR3 runs 19 residues. V shed 1 base, J shed 6 bases, and the junction held 18 bases outside the gene matches. Germline CDR1 SGHRS, CDR2 YFSETQ. The CDR3 reads CASSLRSGSGRGLSNEQFF. CDR3 nucleotides: TGCGCCAGCAGCTTGAGGTCGGGAAGCGGGAGAGGTCTGAGCAATGAGCAGTTCTTC. The whole variable domain, remainder taken from reference TRBV5-1 and TRBJ2-1, is KAGVTQTPRYLIKTRGQQVTLSCSPISGHRSVSWYQQTPGQGLQFLFEYFSETQRNKGNFPGRFSGRQFSNSRSEMNVSTLELGDSALYLCASSLRSGSGRGLSNEQFFGPGTRLTVL.

This clone was seen repeatedly, ten times or more. The J gene is TRBJ1-1, the V gene TRBV10-2; D is possibly TRBD1 (5 bases). CDR1 WSHSY and CDR2 SAAADI come from the germline V gene. The CDR3 spans 13 residues. Between the trimmed V and J ends, which lost 7 bases and 3 bases, there was a span of 12 bases. In DNA, the CDR3 is TGCGCCAGCAATGGGGGGGGTTACACTGAAGCTTTCTTT. Protein: CASNGGGYTEAFF.

V is TRBV27 and J is TRBJ2-5; D perhaps matches TRBD1 (5 bases). The CDR3 covers 14 residues. In germline, CDR1 is MNHEY, CDR2 SMNVEV (reference sequence). Trimming cost V 3 bases and J 2 bases, with 10 bases left between them. DNA of the CDR3: TGTGCCAGCAGTTTGGGCAGGGCGCAAGAGACCCAGTACTTC. It specifies CASSLGRAQETQYF.

This chain connects TRBV10-3 to TRBJ2-2; D may be TRBD2 (5 bases). Trimming removed 4 bases from V and 5 bases from J, with 11 bases in between. Germline loops: CDR1 ENHRY, CDR2 SYGVKD. The CDR3 spans 14 residues. The CDR3 sequence is CAISGARGTGELFF. In DNA form, the CDR3 reads TGTGCCATCAGTGGGGCGCGAGGGACCGGGGAGCTGTTTTTT.

This clone was picked up one time. This sequence joins TRBV27 and TRBJ1-1; 9 bases are shared with TRBD1. Germline values: CDR1 MNHEY, CDR2 SMNVEV (reference sequence). The length of the CDR3 is 17 residues. Germline trimming cut 1 base from V and 0 bases from J; bases unmatched to any gene: 6. CDR3 bases: TGTGCCAGCAGTTTATGGGGCCGGGACAGGGTGAACACTGAAGCTTTCTTT. Residues: CASSLWGRDRVNTEAFF.

The sample holds one count of this clone. At one end, the junction sequence differs from germline, possibly due to a read error. V gene TRBV7-9 combines with J gene TRBJ1-4, with 7 bases aligning to TRBD1. Germline values: CDR1 SEHNR, CDR2 FQNEAQ (reference sequence). The CDR3 runs to 16 residues. CDR3 amino acids: CSSTKGMGQRNEKLFF. In DNA, the CDR3 is TGTTCCAGCACCAAAGGGATGGGACAGCGTAATGAAAAACTGTTTTTT.

The V call is TRBV5-8, the J call TRBJ2-7; maybe TRBD2 (6 bases). Trimming removed 2 bases from V and 0 bases from J, with 9 bases in between. There are 14 residues in the CDR3. Germline V lookup: CDR1 SGHTS, CDR2 YDEGEE. The CDR3: CASSLRGISYEQYF. CDR3 DNA sequence: TGTGCCAGCAGCTTACGGGGGATCTCCTACGAGCAGTACTTC.

This clone was observed once. This chain joins TRBV11-2 and TRBJ1-1, with 9 bases lining up with TRBD1. Germline trimming cut 7 bases from V and 1 base from J; bases unmatched to any gene: 4. This CDR3 region has 14 residues. CDR1 SGHAT and CDR2 FQNNGV come from the germline V gene. For the CDR3, the DNA is TGTGCCAGCAACAAGGGACAGGGGAACACTGAAGCTTTCTTT. Its translation: CASNKGQGNTEAFF.

The J gene is TRBJ1-2, the V gene TRBV6-5, with D perhaps matching TRBD1 (6 bases). The CDR3 length is 13 residues. V lost 11 bases to trimming and J lost 3 bases, with 16 bases between them. Germline V gene sequence: CDR1 MNHEY, CDR2 SVGAGI. In nucleotides, the CDR3 is TGTGCCTCTCGGGGGGCCGATTACTATGGCTACACCTTC. Its translation: CASRGADYYGYTF.

This chain joins TRBV27 and TRBJ2-2; 10 bases match TRBD2. With 5 bases clipped from V and 4 bases from J, the junction kept 7 bases outside the gene matches. The CDR3 runs to 16 residues. Germline values: CDR1 MNHEY, CDR2 SMNVEV (reference sequence). This CDR3 reads CASSQRLAGRTGELFF. The CDR3 DNA sequence: TGTGCCAGCAGTCAACGACTAGCGGGTCGCACCGGGGAGCTGTTTTTT.

The chain uses TRBV5-1 and TRBJ1-1; perhaps TRBD1 as D (6 bases). Germline values: CDR1 SGHRS, CDR2 YFSETQ. The CDR3 is 12 amino acids. Trimming removed 2 bases from V and 5 bases from J, with 7 bases in between. This CDR3 is CASSFRGTEAFF. CDR3 DNA: TGCGCCAGCAGCTTCAGGGGTACTGAAGCTTTCTTT.

The chain combines TRBV2 with TRBJ2-7; 8 bases line up with TRBD2. CDR3 length: 15 amino acids. In germline, CDR1 is SNHLY, CDR2 FYNNEI. Trimming at V came to 6 bases and at J to 4 bases, leaving 11 bases not matched to a gene. In DNA, the CDR3 is TGTGCCAGCAGGGACTCGGGAGGGCCCATATACGAGCAGTACTTC. This translates into CASRDSGGPIYEQYF.

This chain uses TRBV19 with TRBJ2-5; TRBD2 is a possible D gene (6 bases). The V gene lost 10 bases and the J gene lost 5 bases, with 14 bases spanning the gap. This CDR3 has 12 amino acids. The germline V gene has CDR1 LNHDA and CDR2 SQIVND (reference sequence). The CDR3 here is CATSPRGETQYF. The CDR3 nucleotides read TGTGCCACCAGTCCCCGGGGGGAGACCCAGTACTTC.

V usage is TRBV29-1 and J usage is TRBJ2-3; 12 positions match TRBD2. Per germline, CDR1 SQVTM and CDR2 ANQGSEA. The CDR3 sequence is 15 residues long. Losses at the gene ends were 2 bases for V and 4 bases for J; bases not matched to a gene: 4. CDR3 sequence: CSVEKPSGRADTQYF. The CDR3 DNA sequence: TGCAGCGTTGAAAAACCTAGCGGGAGGGCAGATACGCAGTATTTT.